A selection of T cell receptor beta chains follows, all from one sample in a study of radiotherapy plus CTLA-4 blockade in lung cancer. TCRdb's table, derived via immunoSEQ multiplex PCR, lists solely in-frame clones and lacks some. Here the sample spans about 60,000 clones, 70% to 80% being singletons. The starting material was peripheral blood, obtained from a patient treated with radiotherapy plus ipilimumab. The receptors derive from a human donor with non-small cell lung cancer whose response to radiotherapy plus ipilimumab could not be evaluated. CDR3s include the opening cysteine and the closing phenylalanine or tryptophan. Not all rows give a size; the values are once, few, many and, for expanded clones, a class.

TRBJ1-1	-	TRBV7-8	CASSFSTGGGTEAFF
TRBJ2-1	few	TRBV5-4	CASSRVRLAGGNEQFF
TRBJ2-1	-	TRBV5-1	CASSFLAGGPTDYNEQFF
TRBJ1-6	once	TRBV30	CAWSVPGANSPLHF
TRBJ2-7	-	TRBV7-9	CASSQDIFSYEQYF
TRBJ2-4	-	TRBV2	CASGWTGRDIQYF
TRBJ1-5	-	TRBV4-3	CASSQDSQGERPQHF
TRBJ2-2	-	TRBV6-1	CASRRTSPGELFF
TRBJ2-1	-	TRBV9	CASAAGGAYNEQFF
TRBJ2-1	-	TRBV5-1	CASSLGQATNEQFF
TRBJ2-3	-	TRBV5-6	CASSLERLAGTDTQYF
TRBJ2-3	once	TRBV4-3	CASSLKDRVFSDTQYF
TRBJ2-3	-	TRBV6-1	CASRDRQGQLDTQYF
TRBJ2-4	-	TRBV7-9	CASSSRDRGFQGKNIQYF
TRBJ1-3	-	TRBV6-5	CASSYDGGNSGNTIYF
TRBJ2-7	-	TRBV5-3	CARSLMCGTIRRYEQYF
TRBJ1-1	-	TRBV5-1	CASSLGTGTEAFF
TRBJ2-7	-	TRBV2	CASSPQAWEQYF
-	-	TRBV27	CASSTSGRANEQYF
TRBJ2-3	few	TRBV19	CASSRDRGLGDTQYF
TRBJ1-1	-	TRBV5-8	CASSLAPTDTEAFF
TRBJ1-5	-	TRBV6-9	CASSTGYSNQPQHF
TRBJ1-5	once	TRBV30	CAWSPGQGNGQPQHF
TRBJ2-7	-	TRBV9	CASSVTPSGYGEQYF
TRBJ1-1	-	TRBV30	CAWSGGLGAFF
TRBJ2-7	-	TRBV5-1	CASSFNSYEQYF
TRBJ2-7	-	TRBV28	CASRTGSYYEQYF
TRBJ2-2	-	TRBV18	CASSRQPNTGELFF
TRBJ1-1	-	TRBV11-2	CASSFQGAGEAFF
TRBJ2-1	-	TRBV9	CASSPTGTALSSYNEQFF
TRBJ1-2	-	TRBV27	CASSSSTQVYGYTF
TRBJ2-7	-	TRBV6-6	CASGTSSSPTVEQYF
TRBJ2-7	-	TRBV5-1	CASSQTGDEQYF
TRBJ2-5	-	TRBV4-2	CASSSPAGETQYF
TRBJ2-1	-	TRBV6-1	CASAREGYNEQFF
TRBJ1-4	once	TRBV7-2	CASSSGLQGGEKLFF
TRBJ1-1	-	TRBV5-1	CASSFGGIEAFF
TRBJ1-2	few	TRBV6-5	CASSYSTAHGYGYTF
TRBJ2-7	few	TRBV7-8	CASSTGTASYEQYF
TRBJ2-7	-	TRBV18	CASSPPSSYEQYF
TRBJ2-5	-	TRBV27	CASSFYGEETQYF
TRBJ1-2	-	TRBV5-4	CASSLGQGNYGYTF
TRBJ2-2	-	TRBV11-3	CASSFEATGELFF
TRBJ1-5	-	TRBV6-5	CASRLVAGNQPQHF
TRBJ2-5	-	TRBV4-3	CASSQAPGPQGGTQYF
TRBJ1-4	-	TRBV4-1	CASSQGAGIYEKLFF
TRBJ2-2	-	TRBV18	CASSPNQAGERTGELFF
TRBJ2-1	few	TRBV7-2	CASSGLAGAYNEQFF